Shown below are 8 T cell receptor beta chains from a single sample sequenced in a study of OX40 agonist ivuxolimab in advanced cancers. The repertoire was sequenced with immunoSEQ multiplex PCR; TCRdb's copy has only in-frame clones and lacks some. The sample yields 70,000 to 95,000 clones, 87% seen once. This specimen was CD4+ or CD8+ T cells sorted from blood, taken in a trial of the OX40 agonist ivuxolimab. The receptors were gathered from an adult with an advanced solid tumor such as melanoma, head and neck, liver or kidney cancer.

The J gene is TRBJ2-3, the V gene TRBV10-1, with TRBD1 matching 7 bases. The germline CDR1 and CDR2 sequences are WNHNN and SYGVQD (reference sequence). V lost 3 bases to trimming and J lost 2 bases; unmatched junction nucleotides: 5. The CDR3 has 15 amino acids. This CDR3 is CASSDPGQVTDTQYF. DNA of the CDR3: TGCGCCAGCAGTGATCCCGGACAGGTCACAGATACGCAGTATTTT.

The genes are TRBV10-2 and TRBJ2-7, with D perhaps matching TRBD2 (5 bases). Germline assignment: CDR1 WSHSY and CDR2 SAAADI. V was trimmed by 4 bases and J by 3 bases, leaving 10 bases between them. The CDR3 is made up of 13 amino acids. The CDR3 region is CASSVYRDYEQYF. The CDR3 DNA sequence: TGCGCCAGCAGTGTGTACCGGGACTACGAGCAGTACTTC.

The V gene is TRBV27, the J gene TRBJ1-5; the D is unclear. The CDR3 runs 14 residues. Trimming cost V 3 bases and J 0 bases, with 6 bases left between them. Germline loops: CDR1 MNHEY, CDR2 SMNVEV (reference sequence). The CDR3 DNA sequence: TGTGCCAGCAGTTTTGGGTATAGCAATCAGCCCCAGCATTTT. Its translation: CASSFGYSNQPQHF.

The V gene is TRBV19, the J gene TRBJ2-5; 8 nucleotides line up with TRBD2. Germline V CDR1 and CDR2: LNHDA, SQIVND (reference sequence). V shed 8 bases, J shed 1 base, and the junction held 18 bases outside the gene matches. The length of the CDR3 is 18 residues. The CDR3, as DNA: TGTGCCAGTCGTCCGAGGGGGGTAGCGGGGACCTCCCAAGAGACCCAGTACTTC. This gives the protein CASRPRGVAGTSQETQYF.

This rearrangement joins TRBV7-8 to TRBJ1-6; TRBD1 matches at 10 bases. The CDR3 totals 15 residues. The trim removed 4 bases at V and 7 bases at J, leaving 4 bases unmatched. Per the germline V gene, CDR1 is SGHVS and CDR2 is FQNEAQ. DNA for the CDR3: TGTGCCAGCAGCTCCCGGGGACAGGGGAATTCACCCCTCCACTTT. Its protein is CASSSRGQGNSPLHF.

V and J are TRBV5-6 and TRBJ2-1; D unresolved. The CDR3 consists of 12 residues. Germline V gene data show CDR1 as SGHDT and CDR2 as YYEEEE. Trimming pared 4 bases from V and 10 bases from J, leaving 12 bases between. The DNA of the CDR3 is TGTGCCAGCAGCGCCAATATTTTCGAGCAGTTCTTC. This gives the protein CASSANIFEQFF.

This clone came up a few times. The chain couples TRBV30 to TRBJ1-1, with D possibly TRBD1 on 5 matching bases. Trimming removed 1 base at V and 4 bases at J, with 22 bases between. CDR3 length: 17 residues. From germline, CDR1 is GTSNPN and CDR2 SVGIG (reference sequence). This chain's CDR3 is CAWSGQGLNYRATEAFF. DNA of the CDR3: TGTGCCTGGAGTGGGCAGGGACTAAACTATCGAGCCACTGAAGCTTTCTTT.

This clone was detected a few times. In DNA form, the CDR3 reads TGTGCCAGCAGGGAGAGGACTAGCGGGAACAATGAGCAGTTCTTC. It yields the protein CASRERTSGNNEQFF. This sequence joins TRBV6-1 and TRBJ2-1; 12 bases are a match to TRBD2. Trimming took 6 bases from V and 5 from J; bases not matched to a gene: 5. This CDR3 region has 15 residues. Germline CDR1 MNHNS, CDR2 SASEGT.